These T cell receptor beta chains were read from a single sample in a study of cytomegalovirus exposure and HLA in healthy donors. This table comes from immunoSEQ multiplex PCR, and its TCRdb copy is limited to in-frame clones, with some not included. This sample has roughly 190,000 clones, with roughly 77% found just once. The sequencing sample was made of PBMCs. All receptors come from a woman aged 50 to 60 in good health and CMV-seronegative. CDR3s include the opening cysteine and the closing phenylalanine or tryptophan. D genes are given only for firm matches. Part of the rows lack a size; the others show once, few, many or a class for expanded clones.

v_call: TRBV5-1
clone_size: -
d_call: -
j_call: TRBJ2-3
cdr3_aa: CASSLYPGGEGADTQYF
cdr3_nt: TGCGCCAGCAGCTTGTACCCCGGCGGGGAGGGGGCAGATACGCAGTATTTT

v_call: TRBV11-2
clone_size: -
d_call: TRBD2
j_call: TRBJ2-1
cdr3_aa: CASSPSGGGRFNEQFF
cdr3_nt: TGTGCCAGCAGTCCAAGCGGGGGTGGGAGATTCAATGAGCAGTTCTTC

v_call: TRBV5-1
clone_size: -
d_call: -
j_call: TRBJ1-3
cdr3_aa: CASSFGEGRDTIYF
cdr3_nt: TGCGCCAGCAGCTTCGGAGAGGGTAGAGACACCATATATTTT

v_call: TRBV11-3
clone_size: -
d_call: TRBD1
j_call: TRBJ2-5
cdr3_aa: CASSLGRTGAKETQYF
cdr3_nt: TGTGCCAGCAGCTTAGGACGGACAGGGGCTAAAGAGACCCAGTACTTC

v_call: TRBV5-8
clone_size: -
d_call: -
j_call: TRBJ2-4
cdr3_aa: CASSFMEAKNIQYF
cdr3_nt: TGTGCCAGCAGCTTCATGGAGGCCAAAAACATTCAGTACTTC

v_call: TRBV7-8
clone_size: -
d_call: TRBD2
j_call: TRBJ2-1
cdr3_aa: CASSPRDYYYNEQFF
cdr3_nt: TGTGCCAGCAGCCCTCGGGACTACTACTACAATGAGCAGTTCTTC

v_call: TRBV7-2
clone_size: -
d_call: TRBD2
j_call: TRBJ2-1
cdr3_aa: CASSLALRGTGGNNEQFF
cdr3_nt: TGTGCCAGCAGCTTAGCGCTAAGGGGGACGGGGGGGAACAATGAGCAGTTCTTC

v_call: TRBV4-1
clone_size: few
d_call: -
j_call: TRBJ2-7
cdr3_aa: CASSQEHSLQSSYEQYF
cdr3_nt: TGCGCCAGCAGCCAAGAACACAGCCTCCAGAGCTCCTACGAGCAGTACTTC

v_call: TRBV5-1
clone_size: -
d_call: TRBD2
j_call: TRBJ2-2
cdr3_aa: CASSLAPISPSGRAIGELFF
cdr3_nt: TGCGCCAGCAGCTTGGCCCCTATTAGTCCTAGCGGGAGGGCCATCGGGGAGCTGTTTTTT

v_call: TRBV19
clone_size: -
d_call: TRBD1
j_call: TRBJ1-2
cdr3_aa: CASSIGDRDYGYTF
cdr3_nt: TGTGCCAGTAGTATAGGGGACAGGGATTATGGCTACACCTTC

v_call: TRBV29-1
clone_size: few
d_call: TRBD1
j_call: TRBJ1-5
cdr3_aa: CSVVTGANQPQHF
cdr3_nt: TGCAGCGTTGTGACAGGGGCCAATCAGCCCCAGCATTTT

v_call: TRBV5-6
clone_size: -
d_call: -
j_call: TRBJ2-4
cdr3_aa: CASSLNRRRGKNIQYF
cdr3_nt: TGTGCCAGCAGCTTGAATCGACGAAGGGGGAAAAACATTCAGTACTTC

v_call: TRBV13
clone_size: -
d_call: TRBD2
j_call: TRBJ2-3
cdr3_aa: CASSTRLAGGVGDTQYF
cdr3_nt: TGTGCCAGCAGCACACGACTAGCGGGGGGAGTGGGAGATACGCAGTATTTT